A selection of T cell receptor beta chains follows, all from one sample in a study of cytomegalovirus exposure and HLA in healthy donors. The method was immunoSEQ multiplex PCR; TCRdb's version includes in-frame clones alone and lacks a portion of them. The table includes over 150,000 clones, approximately 78% detected once. What was sequenced was PBMCs. The receptors were gathered from a woman in her 50s in good health and CMV-seropositive. Each CDR3 is given with its conserved first and last residue. The D gene is left open where the match is weak. Clone size is not always given. Where it is, it says once, few, many or a class for expanded clones.

J gene: TRBJ2-7; V gene: TRBV6-1; clone size: NA; D gene: NA; CDR3 protein: CASSFGFLSYEQYF; CDR3 DNA: TGTGCCAGCAGTTTTGGCTTTCTCTCCTACGAGCAGTACTTC
J gene: TRBJ1-6; V gene: TRBV5-1; clone size: NA; D gene: TRBD1; CDR3 protein: CASIPSRQGKDSPLHF; CDR3 DNA: TGCGCCAGCATCCCGAGTCGACAGGGGAAAGATTCACCCCTCCACTTT
J gene: TRBJ1-1; V gene: TRBV7-2; clone size: NA; D gene: NA; CDR3 protein: CASSLQENTEAFF; CDR3 DNA: TGTGCCAGCAGCCTACAGGAGAACACTGAAGCTTTCTTT
J gene: TRBJ2-7; V gene: TRBV4-3; clone size: NA; D gene: NA; CDR3 protein: CASSQDYGTSYDQYF; CDR3 DNA: TGCGCCAGCAGCCAAGATTATGGTACGTCCTACGATCAGTACTTC
J gene: TRBJ2-7; V gene: TRBV5-1; clone size: NA; D gene: TRBD1; CDR3 protein: CASSQGAYEQYF; CDR3 DNA: TGCGCCAGCAGCCAGGGGGCCTACGAGCAGTACTTC
J gene: TRBJ2-5; V gene: TRBV28; clone size: NA; D gene: NA; CDR3 protein: CASSPSGRSEETQYF; CDR3 DNA: TGTGCCAGCAGTCCCTCAGGGCGTTCGGAGGAGACCCAGTACTTC
J gene: TRBJ2-7; V gene: TRBV5-4; clone size: NA; D gene: TRBD1; CDR3 protein: CASSPTGGYHEQYF; CDR3 DNA: TGTGCCAGCAGCCCGACAGGGGGCTACCACGAGCAGTACTTC
J gene: TRBJ2-3; V gene: TRBV7-8; clone size: NA; D gene: NA; CDR3 protein: CASSLALIGRGDTQYF; CDR3 DNA: TGTGCCAGCAGCTTAGCGCTGATCGGGAGAGGGGATACGCAGTATTTT
J gene: TRBJ2-3; V gene: TRBV6-1; clone size: NA; D gene: NA; CDR3 protein: CASTAKITDTQYF; CDR3 DNA: TGTGCCAGCACTGCGAAGATCACAGATACGCAGTATTTT
J gene: TRBJ2-5; V gene: TRBV5-1; clone size: NA; D gene: TRBD2; CDR3 protein: CASSESGGQQTQYF; CDR3 DNA: TGCGCCAGCAGCGAAAGCGGGGGTCAACAGACCCAGTACTTC
J gene: TRBJ2-1; V gene: TRBV19; clone size: NA; D gene: NA; CDR3 protein: CASSPGGRVEGNEQFF; CDR3 DNA: TGTGCCAGTAGCCCCGGGGGGCGGGTTGAAGGGAATGAGCAGTTCTTC
J gene: TRBJ2-3; V gene: TRBV4-1; clone size: NA; D gene: NA; CDR3 protein: CASSQSGTPSQDTQYF; CDR3 DNA: TGCGCCAGCAGCCAATCCGGGACACCTTCACAAGATACGCAGTATTTT
J gene: TRBJ2-3; V gene: TRBV25-1; clone size: NA; D gene: NA; CDR3 protein: CASSEMGGTDTQYF; CDR3 DNA: TGTGCCAGCAGTGAAATGGGCGGCACAGATACGCAGTATTTT
J gene: TRBJ1-2; V gene: TRBV9; clone size: NA; D gene: NA; CDR3 protein: CASSAQTRSYCYTF; CDR3 DNA: TGTGCCAGCAGCGCCCAGACTCGTTCCTATTGCTACACCTTC
J gene: TRBJ2-2; V gene: TRBV6-1; clone size: NA; D gene: NA; CDR3 protein: CASSENPFGDTGELFF; CDR3 DNA: TGTGCCAGCAGTGAAAACCCCTTCGGGGACACCGGGGAGCTGTTTTTT
J gene: TRBJ1-2; V gene: TRBV30; clone size: NA; D gene: TRBD1; CDR3 protein: CAWTLFATDRVDYGYTF; CDR3 DNA: TGTGCCTGGACCCTCTTCGCAACGGACAGGGTAGACTATGGCTACACCTTC
J gene: TRBJ2-3; V gene: TRBV14; clone size: NA; D gene: NA; CDR3 protein: CASSRSGAADTQYF; CDR3 DNA: TGTGCCAGCAGCCGTAGCGGAGCGGCGGATACGCAGTATTTT
J gene: TRBJ2-2; V gene: TRBV29-1; clone size: once; D gene: NA; CDR3 protein: CSVGSGITGELFF; CDR3 DNA: TGCAGCGTTGGCTCAGGGATCACCGGGGAGCTGTTTTTT
J gene: TRBJ2-7; V gene: TRBV2; clone size: few; D gene: NA; CDR3 protein: CASSEQGPAHEQYF; CDR3 DNA: TGTGCCAGCAGTGAGCAGGGGCCAGCCCACGAGCAGTACTTC
J gene: TRBJ2-7; V gene: TRBV5-4; clone size: NA; D gene: NA; CDR3 protein: CASSSTGLEQYF; CDR3 DNA: TGTGCCAGCAGCTCCACAGGGTTAGAGCAGTACTTC
J gene: TRBJ1-2; V gene: TRBV28; clone size: few; D gene: TRBD1; CDR3 protein: CASRSTGGDYGYTF; CDR3 DNA: TGTGCCAGCAGGTCGACAGGGGGCGACTATGGCTACACCTTC